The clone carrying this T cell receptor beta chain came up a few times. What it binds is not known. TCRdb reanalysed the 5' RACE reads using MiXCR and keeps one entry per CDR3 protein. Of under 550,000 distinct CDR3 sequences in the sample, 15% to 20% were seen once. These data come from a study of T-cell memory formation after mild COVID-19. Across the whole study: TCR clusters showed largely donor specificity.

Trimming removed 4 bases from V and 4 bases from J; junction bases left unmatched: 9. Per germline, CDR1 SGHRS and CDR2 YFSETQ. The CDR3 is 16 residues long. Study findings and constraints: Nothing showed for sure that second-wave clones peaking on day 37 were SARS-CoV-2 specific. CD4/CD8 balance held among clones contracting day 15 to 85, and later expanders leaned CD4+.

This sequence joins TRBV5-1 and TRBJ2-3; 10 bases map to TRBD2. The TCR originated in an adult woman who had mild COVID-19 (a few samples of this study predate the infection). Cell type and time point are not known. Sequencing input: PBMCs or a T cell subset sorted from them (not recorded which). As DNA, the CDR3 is TGCGCCAGCAGCATCGGGGCTAGCGGGGGTTCAGATACGCAGTATTTT. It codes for CASSIGASGGSDTQYF.